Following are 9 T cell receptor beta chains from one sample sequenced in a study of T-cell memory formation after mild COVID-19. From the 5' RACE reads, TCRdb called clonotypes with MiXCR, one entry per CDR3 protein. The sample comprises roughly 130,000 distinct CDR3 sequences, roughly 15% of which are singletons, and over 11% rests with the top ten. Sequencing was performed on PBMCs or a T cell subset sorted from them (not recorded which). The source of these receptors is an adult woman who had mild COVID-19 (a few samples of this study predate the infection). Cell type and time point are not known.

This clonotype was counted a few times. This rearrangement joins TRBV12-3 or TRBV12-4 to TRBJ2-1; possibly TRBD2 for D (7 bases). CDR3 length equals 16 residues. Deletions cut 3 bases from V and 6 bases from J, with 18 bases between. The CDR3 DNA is TGTGCCAGCAGTTTTTGGGGAGGGGGAGCCGGCAATGAGCAGTTCTTC. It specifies CASSFWGGGAGNEQFF.

The CDR3 protein is CASSYAPLAGGTDTQYF. In nucleotides, the CDR3 is TGTGCCAGCAGTTACGCGCCCCTAGCGGGAGGCACAGATACGCAGTATTTT. The chain combines TRBV6-2 or TRBV6-3 with TRBJ2-3; 10 bases are shared with TRBD2. Germline V gene sequence: CDR1 MNHEY, CDR2 SVGEGT. The CDR3 sequence is 17 residues long. Trimming at V came to 2 bases and at J to 1 base, leaving 6 bases not matched to a gene.

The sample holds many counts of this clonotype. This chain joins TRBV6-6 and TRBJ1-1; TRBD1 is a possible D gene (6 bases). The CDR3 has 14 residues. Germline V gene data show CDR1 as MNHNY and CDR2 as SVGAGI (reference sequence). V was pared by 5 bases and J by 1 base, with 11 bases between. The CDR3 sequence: CASSTGGPNTEAFF. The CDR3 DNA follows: TGTGCCAGCAGTACGGGGGGCCCGAACACTGAAGCTTTCTTT.

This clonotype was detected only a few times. The CDR3 protein is CSVLLTQSGINYGYTF. In DNA form, the CDR3 reads TGCAGCGTTCTCCTAACTCAGTCAGGGATTAACTATGGCTACACCTTC. The V and J genes are TRBV29-1 and TRBJ1-2, with D perhaps TRBD1 (5 bases). The CDR3 runs to 16 residues. Germline V gene sequence: CDR1 SQVTM, CDR2 ANQGSEA. The V end lost 5 bases, the J end lost 1 base, and 20 bases lay between the germline ends.

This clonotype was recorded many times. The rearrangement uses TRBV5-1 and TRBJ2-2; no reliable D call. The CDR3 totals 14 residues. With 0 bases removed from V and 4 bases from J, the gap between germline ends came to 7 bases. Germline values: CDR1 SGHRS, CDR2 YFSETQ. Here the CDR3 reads CASSLEAPTGELFF. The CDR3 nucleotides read TGCGCCAGCAGCTTGGAGGCACCCACCGGGGAGCTGTTTTTT.

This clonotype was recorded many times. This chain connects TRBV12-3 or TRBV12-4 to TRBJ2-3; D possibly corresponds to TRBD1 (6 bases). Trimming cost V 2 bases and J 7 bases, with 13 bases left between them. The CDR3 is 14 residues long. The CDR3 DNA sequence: TGTGCCAGCAGTTTAATCGGCGGACAGAATACGCAGTATTTT. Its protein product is CASSLIGGQNTQYF.

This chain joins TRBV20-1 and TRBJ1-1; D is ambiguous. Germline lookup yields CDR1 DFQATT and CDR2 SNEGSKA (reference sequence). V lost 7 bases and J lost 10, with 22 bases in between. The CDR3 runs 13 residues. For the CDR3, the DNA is TGCAGTGGCCTAGATGACGGTGGAATCGGAGCTTTCTTT. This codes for CSGLDDGGIGAFF.

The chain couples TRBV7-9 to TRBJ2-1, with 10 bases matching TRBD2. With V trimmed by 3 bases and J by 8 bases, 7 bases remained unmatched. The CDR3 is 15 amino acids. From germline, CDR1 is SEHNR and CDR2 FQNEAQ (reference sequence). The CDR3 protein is CASSFNLAGVDEQFF. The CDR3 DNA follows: TGTGCCAGCAGCTTTAACCTAGCGGGAGTTGATGAGCAGTTCTTC.

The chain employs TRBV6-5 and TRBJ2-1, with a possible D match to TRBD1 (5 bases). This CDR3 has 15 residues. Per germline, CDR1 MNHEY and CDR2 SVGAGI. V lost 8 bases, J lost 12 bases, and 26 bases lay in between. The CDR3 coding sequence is TGTGCCAGCTCAAGAGCCATAGTCCCCGATCAGGGGCAGTTCTTC. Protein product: CASSRAIVPDQGQFF.